These 12 T cell receptor beta chains were all obtained from the same sample, sequenced in a study of blood T cell repertoires in COVID-19. The data were produced by immunoSEQ multiplex PCR, yet TCRdb's version contains in-frame clones alone and is incomplete. Among 90,000 to 150,000 clones, about 87% were seen once, and the ten largest hold more than 2%. The sequenced material came from peripheral blood. These receptors came from a woman aged 45-60 years with acute or convalescent COVID-19.

The V call is TRBV11-2, the J call TRBJ2-7, with 8 bases lining up with TRBD1. CDR1 is SGHAT and CDR2 is FQNNGV in the germline V gene. The junction had 10 bases not matched to a gene; V was cut back by 4 bases and J by 5 bases. The CDR3 length is 15 residues. This CDR3 is CASSSTGGALDEQYF. The CDR3 DNA reads TGTGCCAGCAGCTCTACAGGGGGTGCCCTGGACGAGCAGTACTTC.

The chain joins TRBV3-1 (or the pseudogene TRBV3-2) to TRBJ2-1, with D possibly TRBD2 on 7 matching bases. Trimming left V 3 bases short and J 13 bases short, with 19 bases between. The CDR3 loop spans 14 amino acids. The germline gives CDR1 LGHDT, CDR2 YNNKEL (reference sequence). CDR3: CASSHPDGGGGQFF. Written as DNA, the CDR3 is TGTGCCAGCAGCCACCCCGACGGGGGAGGGGGTCAGTTCTTC.

This chain links TRBV5-4 with TRBJ1-2, with 10 positions matching TRBD1. CDR1 SGHNT and CDR2 YYREEE come from the germline V gene (reference sequence). The length of the CDR3 is 16 residues. Trimming removed 0 bases from V and 7 bases from J; junction bases left unmatched: 9. This CDR3 reads CASSLDSRQGASGYTF. The CDR3 nucleotides read TGTGCCAGCAGCTTGGATTCGAGACAGGGGGCATCTGGCTACACCTTC. The entire variable domain, with the rest obtained from reference TRBV5-4 and TRBJ1-2, is as follows: ETGVTQSPTHLIKTRGQQVTLRCSSQSGHNTVSWYQQALGQGPQFIFQYYREEENGRGNFPPRFSGLQFPNYSSELNVNALELDDSALYLCASSLDSRQGASGYTFGSGTRLTVV.

This chain uses TRBV18 with TRBJ1-2; D perhaps matches TRBD1 (5 bases). This CDR3 region has 12 residues. CDR1 is KGHSH and CDR2 is LQKENI in the germline V gene. V lost 3 bases, J lost 12 bases, and 14 bases lay in between. The CDR3 bases are TGTGCCAGCTCACCGGCAGGGAGGACAAACACCTTC. Its translation: CASSPAGRTNTF.

The V and J genes are TRBV28 and TRBJ2-1, with 8 bases aligning to TRBD2. This CDR3 has 15 residues. Germline V gene data show CDR1 as MDHEN and CDR2 as SYDVKM. V shed 5 bases, J shed 0 bases, and the junction held 3 bases outside the gene matches. In DNA form, the CDR3 reads TGTGCCAGCAGTCTGACTAGCGCCTCCTACAATGAGCAGTTCTTC. Amino acid sequence: CASSLTSASYNEQFF.

This chain uses TRBV9 with TRBJ2-5; 8 nucleotides align to TRBD2. The trim removed 6 bases at V and 5 bases at J, leaving 18 bases unmatched. CDR1 is SGDLS and CDR2 is YYNGEE in the germline V gene. This CDR3 spans 17 amino acids. The CDR3 sequence: CASTPGLVTQVGETQYF. In DNA, the CDR3 is TGTGCCAGCACCCCGGGACTAGTGACCCAAGTGGGGGAGACCCAGTACTTC.

This clone was recorded once. This sequence joins TRBV12-3 or TRBV12-4 and TRBJ1-5, with D hard to call. V was clipped by 3 bases and J by 4 bases, with 7 bases between them. The CDR3 covers 13 residues. CDR3 residues: CASSLGRNQPQHF. CDR3 nucleotide sequence: TGTGCCAGCAGTTTGGGGAGGAATCAGCCCCAGCATTTT.

The table lists this clone with a count of one. The chain's CDR3 is CASSAYRDRGSSNYGYTF. In DNA form, the CDR3 reads TGTGCCAGCAGCGCCTACCGGGACAGGGGATCGTCTAACTATGGCTACACCTTC. This sequence joins TRBV9 and TRBJ1-2; 10 nucleotides align to TRBD1. The V gene's germline CDR1 is SGDLS and CDR2 YYNGEE. The V gene end was trimmed by 3 bases and the J gene end by 0 bases; junction bases not matched to a gene: 11. The CDR3 is 18 residues long.

V usage is TRBV6-2 or TRBV6-3 and J usage is TRBJ1-5; TRBD1 aligns across 11 bases. Germline trimming cut 2 bases from V and 4 bases from J; bases unmatched to any gene: 4. The CDR3 consists of 16 residues. CDR1 and CDR2 (germline): MNHEY, SVGEGT. The CDR3 region is CASSYPGQGANQPQHF. The CDR3 DNA sequence: TGTGCCAGCAGTTACCCCGGACAGGGGGCTAATCAGCCCCAGCATTTT.

The chain is built from TRBV4-3 and TRBJ2-7; TRBD2 might be the D (6 bases). The CDR3 extends over 14 amino acids. The V gene lost 0 bases and the J gene lost 3 bases, with 9 bases spanning the gap. Germline V CDR1 and CDR2: LGHNA, YSLEER. The CDR3 DNA is TGCGCCAGCAGCCAAGATCCGGGGGACTACGAGCAGTACTTC. Its protein product is CASSQDPGDYEQYF.

The V gene is TRBV2, the J gene TRBJ2-6, with 9 bases aligning to TRBD2. Germline CDR1 is SNHLY and CDR2 is FYNNEI. The length of the CDR3 is 15 residues. V was clipped by 7 bases and J by 0 bases; unmatched bases: 1. The CDR3 region is CASTSGVSGANVLTF. CDR3 coding DNA: TGTGCCAGCACTAGCGGGGTCTCTGGGGCCAACGTCCTGACTTTC.

The V and J genes are TRBV19 and TRBJ1-5, with D perhaps matching TRBD1 (5 bases). Germline lookup yields CDR1 LNHDA and CDR2 SQIVND (reference sequence). V lost 6 bases and J 4 bases, leaving 19 bases between the germline ends. The CDR3 is 16 amino acids. CDR3: CASRPSHFGGNQPQHF. CDR3 DNA sequence: TGTGCCAGTAGACCTTCCCACTTTGGGGGGAATCAGCCCCAGCATTTT.